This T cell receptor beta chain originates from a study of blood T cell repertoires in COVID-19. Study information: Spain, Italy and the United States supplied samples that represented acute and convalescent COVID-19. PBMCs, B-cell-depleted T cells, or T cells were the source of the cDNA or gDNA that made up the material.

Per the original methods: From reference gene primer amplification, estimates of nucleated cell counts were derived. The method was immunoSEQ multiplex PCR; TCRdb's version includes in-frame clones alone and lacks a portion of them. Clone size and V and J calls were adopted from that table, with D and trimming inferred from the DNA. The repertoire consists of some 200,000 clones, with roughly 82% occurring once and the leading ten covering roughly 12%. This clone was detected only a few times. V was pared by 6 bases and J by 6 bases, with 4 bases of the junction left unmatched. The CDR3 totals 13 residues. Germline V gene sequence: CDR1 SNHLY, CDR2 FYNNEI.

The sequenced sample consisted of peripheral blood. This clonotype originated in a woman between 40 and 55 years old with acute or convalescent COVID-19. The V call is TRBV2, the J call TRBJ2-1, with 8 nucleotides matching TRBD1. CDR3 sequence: CASRADRGNEQFF. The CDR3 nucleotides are TGTGCCAGCAGAGCCGACAGGGGCAATGAGCAGTTCTTC.